The next 22 T cell receptor beta chains were all read from a single sample in a study of PD-1 blockade in classical Hodgkin lymphoma (dated by TCRdb to 2018 to 2020). Sample time point, as interpreted from the label and publication: cycle 1 day 1 (C1D1), immediately before nivolumab initiation. Every trial patient had relapsed following autologous stem cell transplantation, and prior brentuximab vedotin exposure was what differed among cohorts A, B and C. CD4+ T cells were purified from thawed PBMCs by magnetic negative selection with a Miltenyi CD4+ T cell isolation kit. The method behind the library was the immunoSEQ multiplex PCR assay. The source is immuneACCESS, and TCRdb retained only in-frame sequences with V and J called. Part of the clones is not carried over; for the studies checked, unresolved V genes explain less than half of this, and the remainder is unexplained. For this sample the table gives 27,000 or so clones, of which 70% to 80% were detected only once. The ten largest clones capture about 2.4% of the sample.

This specimen consisted of CD4+ T cells from blood, obtained at baseline. The receptors originated from a human donor with classical Hodgkin lymphoma.

The DNA for the CDR3 is TGTGCCAGCATAGGACAGGGGGGTCCCAATTTCCAAGAGACCCAGTACTTC. This gives the protein CASIGQGGPNFQETQYF. The chain links TRBV21-1 to TRBJ2-5; the table assigns TRBD1, which was not confirmed against the DNA. TRBV21-1 is tagged as a pseudogene. This CDR3 spans 17 amino acids.

This sequence joins TRBV7-9 and TRBJ2-3; maybe TRBD2 (6 bases). The CDR3 is 16 residues long. Germline lookup yields CDR1 SEHNR and CDR2 FQNEAQ (reference sequence). The V and J ends lost 0 bases and 6 bases respectively, with 16 bases between them. This chain's CDR3 is CASSLASGGITDTQYF. DNA for the CDR3: TGTGCCAGCAGCTTAGCGTCGGGCGGGATTACGGATACGCAGTATTTT.

V usage is TRBV1 and J usage is TRBJ2-3; TRBD2, the table's D call, was not compared with the DNA. TRBV1 is a known pseudogene. This CDR3 contains 17 residues. Written as DNA, the CDR3 is TGCACCAGCAGCTTCAGACTAGCGGGGGGGAGCACAGATACGCAGTATTTT. Translated, it gives CTSSFRLAGGSTDTQYF.

This clone has more than one count but fewer than ten. The chain links TRBV11-2 to TRBJ1-6; D gene uncertain. Deletions cut 6 bases from V and 7 bases from J, with 10 bases between. Germline V gene lookup returns CDR1 SGHAT and CDR2 FQNNGV. The CDR3 covers 13 residues. CDR3: CASRKTVNSPLHF. As DNA, the CDR3 is TGTGCCAGCAGAAAGACTGTCAATTCACCCCTCCACTTT.

This clone was seen only a few times. The chain's CDR3 is CASSLNTEAFF. CDR3 DNA: TGTGCCAGCAGCCTAAACACTGAAGCTTTCTTT. The gene calls are TRBV7-9 and TRBJ1-1; D remains unclear. The CDR3 contains 11 residues. CDR1 SEHNR and CDR2 FQNEAQ come from the germline V gene (reference sequence). With 5 bases removed from V and 2 bases from J, the gap between germline ends came to 3 bases.

The chain joins TRBV7-8 to TRBJ2-1; D might be TRBD2 (6 bases). Germline lookup yields CDR1 SGHVS and CDR2 FQNEAQ. Trimming shortened V by 4 bases and J by 0 bases, and 19 bases separated the two germline ends. The CDR3 loop spans 18 amino acids. This chain's CDR3 is CASSYHFILAYSYNEQFF. In DNA form, the CDR3 reads TGTGCCAGCAGCTACCACTTTATCCTAGCGTACTCCTACAATGAGCAGTTCTTC.

This rearrangement joins TRBV7-6 to TRBJ2-1; 10 bases align to TRBD1. Germline CDR1 SGHVS, CDR2 FNYEAQ. The V and J ends lost 5 bases and 7 bases, in that order; junction bases with no gene match: 14. The CDR3 has 17 residues. Here the CDR3 DNA reads TGTGCCAGCAGCCAAAACGGCCGGGACAGGGGTAGGAATGAGCAGTTCTTC. It encodes CASSQNGRDRGRNEQFF. Together with reference TRBV7-6 and TRBJ2-1, the CDR3 gives the full variable domain: GAGVSQSPRYKVTKRGQDVALRCDPISGHVSLYWYRQALGQGPEFLTYFNYEAQQDKSGLPNDRFSAERPEGSISTLTIQRTEQRDSAMYRCASSQNGRDRGRNEQFFGPGTRLTVL.

V usage is TRBV28 and J usage is TRBJ2-5, with TRBD2 identical over 7 bases. The germline V gene has CDR1 MDHEN and CDR2 SYDVKM. The CDR3 sequence is 17 residues long. Losses at the gene ends were 1 base for V and 2 bases for J; bases not matched to a gene: 10. CDR3 loop: CASSLSGGRLGQETQYF. The CDR3 DNA is TGTGCCAGCAGTTTATCGGGGGGAAGGCTCGGGCAAGAGACCCAGTACTTC.

The rearrangement uses TRBV30 and TRBJ2-5; weak D call: TRBD2 (6 bases). TRBJ2-7 explains the end of the DNA better; the J call may be wrong. This CDR3 comprises 14 residues. Germline V gene lookup returns CDR1 GTSNPN and CDR2 SVGIG (reference sequence). CDR3 DNA: TGTGCCTGGAGTCGAGGCGGGGAGTCCTACGAGCAGTACTTC. It specifies CAWSRGGESYEQYF.

The rearrangement joins TRBV6-5 to TRBJ1-5; TRBD1 matches at 7 bases. The CDR3 has 14 residues. Germline V lookup: CDR1 MNHEY, CDR2 SVGAGI. Germline trimming cut 6 bases from V and 7 bases from J; bases unmatched to any gene: 9. In nucleotides, the CDR3 is TGTGCCAGCAGGGCGACAGGGCAGGAGCAGCCCCAGCATTTT. It codes for CASRATGQEQPQHF.

DNA of the CDR3: TGTGCCAGCTCACCGCCCGGGACTCCCTATGGCTACACCTTC. Protein: CASSPPGTPYGYTF. The chain joins TRBV18 to TRBJ1-2; the D gene is possibly TRBD1 (5 bases). The germline V gene encodes CDR1 KGHSH and CDR2 LQKENI. V gave up 3 bases and J gave up 4 bases, with 12 bases separating them. The CDR3 runs to 14 residues. Drawing the rest from reference TRBV18 and TRBJ1-2, the complete variable domain is NAGVMQNPRHLVRRRGQEARLRCSPMKGHSHVYWYRQLPEEGLKFMVYLQKENIIDESGMPKERFSAEFPKEGPSILRIQQVVRGDSAAYFCASSPPGTPYGYTFGSGTRLTVV.

This chain uses TRBV6-5 with TRBJ1-1; a weak D match, TRBD1 (6 bases). This CDR3 spans 14 amino acids. Per germline, CDR1 MNHEY and CDR2 SVGAGI. Trimming removed 2 bases at V and 5 bases at J, with 12 bases between. DNA for the CDR3: TGTGCCAGCAGTTACGAGGGGGGCTATACTGAAGCTTTCTTT. Translated: CASSYEGGYTEAFF.

J is TRBJ1-5 and V is TRBV19; 7 nucleotides agree with TRBD1. The CDR3 is made up of 15 amino acids. From germline, CDR1 is LNHDA and CDR2 SQIVND (reference sequence). The V gene end was trimmed by 4 bases and the J gene end by 0 bases; junction bases not matched to a gene: 3. This CDR3 reads CASSTTGNSNQPQHF. The CDR3 coding sequence is TGTGCCAGTAGTACGACAGGGAATAGCAATCAGCCCCAGCATTTT.

This clone was observed a few times. This chain joins TRBV2 and TRBJ1-4, with D unresolved. This CDR3 contains 11 residues. V was trimmed by 2 bases and J by 8 bases, leaving 3 bases between them. Germline values: CDR1 SNHLY, CDR2 FYNNEI. CDR3 loop: CASSESEKLFF. CDR3 DNA: TGTGCCAGCAGTGAAAGCGAAAAACTGTTTTTT.

The chain is built from TRBV19 and TRBJ2-5, with 8 bases identical to TRBD2. The CDR3 totals 17 residues. Trimming took 1 base from V and 3 from J; bases not matched to a gene: 10. Germline CDR1 reads LNHDA; CDR2 reads SQIVND (reference sequence). CDR3 sequence reads: CASSIAVGIAGKETQYF. The CDR3 bases are TGTGCCAGTAGTATAGCGGTGGGAATAGCGGGGAAAGAGACCCAGTACTTC.

The genes are TRBV6-5 and TRBJ2-7; D remains unclear. V lost 6 bases, J lost 3 bases, and 6 bases lay in between. The CDR3 spans 11 residues. From germline, CDR1 is MNHEY and CDR2 SVGAGI. CDR3 loop: CASRAIYEQYF. DNA of the CDR3: TGTGCCAGCAGAGCCATCTACGAGCAGTACTTC.

This clone turned up a few times. J is TRBJ2-7 and V is TRBV7-9; no clear D. This CDR3 spans 11 amino acids. V lost 2 bases, J lost 7 bases, and 6 bases lay in between. CDR1 is SEHNR and CDR2 is FQNEAQ in the germline V gene (reference sequence). The CDR3 here is CASSLNGEQYF. The CDR3 DNA is TGTGCCAGCAGCTTAAATGGGGAGCAGTACTTC.

This sequence joins TRBV6-5 and TRBJ2-1; D is possibly TRBD2 (7 bases). Trimming took 6 bases from V and 4 from J, leaving 16 bases between them. This CDR3 spans 15 amino acids. Germline CDR1 reads MNHEY; CDR2 reads SVGAGI. CDR3 protein: CASSLGGAGYNEQFF. CDR3 sequence (DNA): TGTGCCAGCAGCCTAGGGGGGGCCGGTTACAATGAGCAGTTCTTC.

The chain recombines TRBV2 with TRBJ2-3; the match to TRBD2 covers 11 bases. Per germline, CDR1 SNHLY and CDR2 FYNNEI. This CDR3 contains 16 residues. The V segment lost 5 bases and the J segment 0 bases; nucleotides outside the gene matches: 4. In nucleotides, the CDR3 is TGTGCCAGCAGTTCTCCTAGCGGGGGGAGCACAGATACGCAGTATTTT. Residues: CASSSPSGGSTDTQYF.

The chain joins TRBV28 to TRBJ2-7, with 10 bases that match TRBD1. V gave up 7 bases and J gave up 6 bases; unmatched junction bases: 6. CDR1 is MDHEN, CDR2 SYDVKM, per germline. The CDR3 is 13 amino acids. This CDR3 reads CASMKTGGLEQYF. The DNA for the CDR3 is TGTGCCAGCATGAAGACAGGGGGCCTCGAGCAGTACTTC.

The CDR3 spells CASSLSLANTGELFF. The CDR3 DNA sequence: TGCGCCAGCAGCTTGTCCCTAGCGAACACCGGGGAGCTGTTTTTT. The chain couples TRBV5-1 to TRBJ2-2, with D hard to call. The V and J ends lost 1 base and 0 bases respectively, with 7 bases between them. Germline-derived CDR1 and CDR2 are SGHRS and YFSETQ. This CDR3 is built from 15 residues.

The chain employs TRBV4-3 and TRBJ2-1, with 11 bases fitting TRBD1. Germline V CDR1 and CDR2: LGHNA, YSLEER. Losses at the gene ends were 4 bases for V and 3 bases for J; bases not matched to a gene: 2. The CDR3 is made up of 15 amino acids. Written as DNA, the CDR3 is TGCGCCAGCAGCCCCGGGACAGGGGGCTACAATGAGCAGTTCTTC. Protein sequence: CASSPGTGGYNEQFF.